This passage covers 14 T cell receptor beta chains from one sample sequenced in a study of CD8 T cells in Susac syndrome. Reverse transcription used roughly 0.5 to 1 ug RNA and random hexamers. TCRdb reprocessed the immunoSEQ multiplex PCR reads via MiXCR and lists one record per CDR3 protein. The table shows about 64,000 distinct CDR3 sequences, with about 94% occurring only once. Specimen: CD8+ T cells from PBMCs. The receptor set was obtained from a human donor with multiple sclerosis.

The DNA for the CDR3 is TGTGCCAGCAGCTTCGAGCTTCAGGGGGGCAATCAGCCCCAGCATTTT. Protein sequence: CASSFELQGGNQPQHF. V usage is TRBV5-5 and J usage is TRBJ1-5, with 7 positions matching TRBD1. In germline, CDR1 is SGHKS, CDR2 YYEKEE (reference sequence). There are 16 residues in the CDR3. V was clipped by 2 bases and J by 2 bases; unmatched bases: 7.

The chain has TRBV20-1 and TRBJ2-7; D is possibly TRBD2 (6 bases). CDR1 and CDR2 (germline): DFQATT, SNEGSKA (reference sequence). CDR3 size: 15 residues. V lost 2 bases and J 0 bases, leaving 14 bases between the germline ends. The CDR3 nucleotides read TGCAGTGCTAGACCCCGTGACGGGAGCTCCTACGAGCAGTACTTC. Its translation: CSARPRDGSSYEQYF.

This sequence joins TRBV5-4 and TRBJ2-7; D is perhaps TRBD1 (6 bases). V was shortened by 4 bases and J by 0 bases, with 14 bases between the two germline ends. CDR1 is SGHNT and CDR2 is YYREEE in the germline V gene (reference sequence). CDR3 length: 15 amino acids. CDR3 DNA sequence: TGTGCCAGCAGCAATTCCTGGACAGACTCCTACGAGCAGTACTTC. This translates into CASSNSWTDSYEQYF.

This chain links TRBV12-3 or TRBV12-4 with TRBJ1-6, with D possibly TRBD1 on 6 matching bases. V lost 6 bases and J lost 11, with 14 bases in between. This CDR3 comprises 13 residues. The CDR3 region is CASRGDTGTPLHF. The DNA of the CDR3 is TGTGCCAGCAGGGGGGACACAGGGACACCCCTCCACTTT.

V and J are TRBV6-2 or TRBV6-3 and TRBJ1-2; D gene unclear. Per germline, CDR1 MNHEY and CDR2 SVGEGT. V was trimmed by 0 bases and J by 8 bases, leaving 4 bases between them. The CDR3 is 11 residues long. The CDR3 nucleotides read TGTGCCAGCAGTTACTCGGAAGGCTACACCTTC. It specifies CASSYSEGYTF.

The V and J genes are TRBV12-3 or TRBV12-4 and TRBJ2-5; D is undetermined. The CDR3 sequence is 13 residues long. Trimming removed 6 bases from V and 5 bases from J, with 13 bases in between. The CDR3 here is CASRNTPLETQYF. CDR3 sequence (DNA): TGTGCCAGCAGGAACACCCCGCTGGAGACCCAGTACTTC.

This rearrangement joins TRBV4-1 to TRBJ2-3; 13 nucleotides agree with TRBD2. After removal of 3 bases from V and 3 bases from J, the junction contained 3 bases not matched to a gene. The CDR3 consists of 16 residues. CDR1 and CDR2 from the germline V gene are MGHRA and YSYEKL. The DNA of the CDR3 is TGCGCCAGCAGCCAGGGGACTAGCGGGATGACAGATACGCAGTATTTT. Translated: CASSQGTSGMTDTQYF.

V usage is TRBV7-9 and J usage is TRBJ2-5; D perhaps matches TRBD2 (5 bases). CDR1 and CDR2 (germline): SEHNR, FQNEAQ (reference sequence). Trimming removed 4 bases from V and 0 bases from J, with 18 bases in between. The CDR3 totals 17 residues. CDR3 sequence: CASSSLGSGLHQETQYF. CDR3 nucleotides: TGTGCCAGCAGCTCCCTCGGGTCCGGACTCCACCAAGAGACCCAGTACTTC.

With regard to this clonotype: An end of the junction does not agree with germline; a read error may underlie this. The rearrangement joins TRBV9 to TRBJ2-1; D may be TRBD1 or TRBD2 (5 bases each). The CDR3 runs to 16 residues. Germline V gene lookup returns CDR1 SGDLS and CDR2 YYNGEE. CDR3 protein: CASSVALGPPVNAQFF. The CDR3 DNA sequence: TGTGCCAGCAGCGTAGCTCTGGGACCCCCCGTCAATGCGCAGTTCTTC.

V and J are TRBV7-8 and TRBJ1-1; maybe TRBD1 (6 bases). V gave up 7 bases and J gave up 1 base, with 13 bases separating them. The germline CDR1 and CDR2 sequences are SGHVS and FQNEAQ. The CDR3 length is 14 residues. CDR3 region: CASTGQIENTEAFF. CDR3 bases: TGTGCCAGCACCGGACAGATCGAGAACACTGAAGCTTTCTTT.

The chain has TRBV3-1 and TRBJ1-4, with a tentative D call TRBD1 (5 bases). This CDR3 region has 15 residues. V lost 4 bases, J lost 8 bases, and 17 bases lay in between. Germline loops: CDR1 LGHDT, CDR2 YNNKEL (reference sequence). CDR3 region: CASSPLGGEGEKLFF. CDR3 bases: TGTGCCAGCAGCCCCCTTGGGGGTGAGGGCGAAAAACTGTTTTTT.

The rearrangement joins TRBV7-9 to TRBJ2-7, with 11 positions matching TRBD2. CDR1 and CDR2 (germline): SEHNR, FQNEAQ (reference sequence). V dropped 3 bases and J dropped 4; count of bases not matched to a gene: 14. CDR3 length: 18 amino acids. Written as DNA, the CDR3 is TGTGCCAGCAGCTTTACGCAGGTCCTGACTAGCGGGGAGTACGAGCAGTACTTC. Residues: CASSFTQVLTSGEYEQYF. The full variable domain, its missing parts supplied by reference TRBV7-9 and TRBJ2-7, is DTGVSQNPRHKITKRGQNVTFRCDPISEHNRLYWYRQTLGQGPEFLTYFQNEAQLEKSRLLSDRFSAERPKGSFSTLEIQRTEQGDSAMYLCASSFTQVLTSGEYEQYFGPGTRLTVT.

The rearrangement joins TRBV5-4 to TRBJ1-3; tentative D call: TRBD1 (6 bases). V gave up 3 bases and J gave up 0 bases, with 16 bases separating them. Germline V gives CDR1 SGHNT, CDR2 YYREEE (reference sequence). This CDR3 is built from 17 residues. CDR3 in amino acids: CASSSGQRSNSGNTIYF. CDR3 sequence (DNA): TGTGCCAGCAGCTCCGGACAGCGGAGCAACTCTGGAAACACCATATATTTT.

The chain has TRBV2 and TRBJ2-3, with 14 positions matching TRBD2. The V gene's germline CDR1 is SNHLY and CDR2 FYNNEI. This CDR3 is built from 19 residues. Trimming took 6 bases from V and 2 from J; bases not matched to a gene: 13. This CDR3 is CASRAYGLAGGLLTDTQYF. The CDR3 nucleotides are TGTGCCAGCAGAGCTTACGGACTAGCGGGAGGCCTCCTCACAGATACGCAGTATTTT.